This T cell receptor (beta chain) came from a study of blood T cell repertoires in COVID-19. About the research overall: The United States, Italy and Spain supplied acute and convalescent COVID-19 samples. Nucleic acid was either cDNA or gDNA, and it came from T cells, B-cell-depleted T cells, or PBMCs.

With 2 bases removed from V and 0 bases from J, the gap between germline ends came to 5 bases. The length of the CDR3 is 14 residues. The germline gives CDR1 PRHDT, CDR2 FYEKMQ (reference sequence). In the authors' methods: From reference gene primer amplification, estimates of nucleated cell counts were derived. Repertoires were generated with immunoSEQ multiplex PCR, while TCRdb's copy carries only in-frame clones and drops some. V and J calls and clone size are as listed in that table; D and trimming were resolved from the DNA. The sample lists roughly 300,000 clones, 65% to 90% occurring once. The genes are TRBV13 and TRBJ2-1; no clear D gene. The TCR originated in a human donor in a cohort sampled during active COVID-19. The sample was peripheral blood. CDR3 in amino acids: CASSLTSSYNEQFF. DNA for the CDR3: TGTGCCAGCAGCTTAACGAGCTCCTACAATGAGCAGTTCTTC.